A selection of T cell receptor beta chains follows, all from one sample in a study of beta chain features in type 1 diabetes. Profiling relied on immunoSEQ multiplex PCR, and the TCRdb table lists in-frame clones only, not all of them. Here the sample spans roughly 150,000 clones, 11% being singletons. Material for sequencing was central memory CD4+ T cells from blood. These receptors were obtained from a young man in good health. Both conserved end residues are part of each CDR3. Size values are once, few and many counts, or a class for expanded clones, and some rows have none.

V gene: TRBV27; CDR3 length: 18; clone size: .; CDR3 protein: CASSRSGGPQRRGYGYTF
V gene: TRBV5-1; CDR3 length: 15; clone size: .; CDR3 protein: CASSQDRVYNSPLHF
V gene: TRBV21-1; CDR3 length: 18; clone size: few; CDR3 protein: CASSKWVSLAGEYNEQFF
V gene: TRBV6-5; CDR3 length: 13; clone size: .; CDR3 protein: CASRTGYTDTQYF
V gene: TRBV5-1; CDR3 length: 12; clone size: few; CDR3 protein: CASSGQADTQYF
V gene: TRBV7-2; CDR3 length: 14; clone size: .; CDR3 protein: CASSLSQGPYEQYF
V gene: TRBV7-9; CDR3 length: 15; clone size: few; CDR3 protein: CASSPPDRDNSPLHF
V gene: TRBV20-1; CDR3 length: 11; clone size: few; CDR3 protein: CSATGNQPQHF
V gene: TRBV9; CDR3 length: 15; clone size: few; CDR3 protein: CASSVGTDIYQPQHF
V gene: TRBV7-9; CDR3 length: 14; clone size: few; CDR3 protein: CASSPLGANTEAFF
V gene: TRBV9; CDR3 length: 14; clone size: few; CDR3 protein: CASSVEWATDTQYF
V gene: TRBV7-9; CDR3 length: 12; clone size: .; CDR3 protein: CASSLDFGTQYF
V gene: TRBV19; CDR3 length: 16; clone size: few; CDR3 protein: CASSIFPGYSNQPQHF
V gene: TRBV18; CDR3 length: 13; clone size: few; CDR3 protein: CASSPAGNTEAFF
V gene: TRBV6-5; CDR3 length: 15; clone size: few; CDR3 protein: CASSYSVRMNTEAFF
V gene: TRBV15; CDR3 length: 15; clone size: few; CDR3 protein: CATTDRGGRVYGYTF
V gene: TRBV5-1; CDR3 length: 15; clone size: few; CDR3 protein: CASVHPGQDSGELFF
V gene: TRBV30; CDR3 length: 15; clone size: .; CDR3 protein: CAWSAFGTDSYEQYF
V gene: TRBV7-2; CDR3 length: 14; clone size: .; CDR3 protein: CASSLQGGKDEQYF
V gene: TRBV2; CDR3 length: 15; clone size: .; CDR3 protein: CASSDLGPNTGELFF
V gene: TRBV15; CDR3 length: 15; clone size: .; CDR3 protein: CATSRPGTGRHEQFF
V gene: TRBV7-8; CDR3 length: 13; clone size: .; CDR3 protein: CASSLTSDQPQHF
V gene: TRBV21-1; CDR3 length: 14; clone size: few; CDR3 protein: CASTRDILNYGYTF
V gene: TRBV5-1; CDR3 length: 14; clone size: many; CDR3 protein: CASSLAPGSDTQYF
V gene: TRBV10-3; CDR3 length: 12; clone size: .; CDR3 protein: CAISDSYNEQFF
V gene: TRBV5-1; CDR3 length: 13; clone size: few; CDR3 protein: CASSFQGPGELFF
V gene: TRBV29-1; CDR3 length: 15; clone size: .; CDR3 protein: CSARTGVLSYNEQFF
V gene: TRBV1; CDR3 length: 17; clone size: few; CDR3 protein: CTSSQVRDRGKLETQYF
V gene: TRBV7-2; CDR3 length: 13; clone size: .; CDR3 protein: CASSWDGRDTQYF
V gene: TRBV28; CDR3 length: 14; clone size: few; CDR3 protein: CASTPGRQSYEQYF
V gene: TRBV18; CDR3 length: 14; clone size: .; CDR3 protein: CASSPGTGNQPQHF
V gene: TRBV7-9; CDR3 length: 16; clone size: few; CDR3 protein: CASSATGTSGYNEQFF
V gene: TRBV5-6; CDR3 length: 14; clone size: few; CDR3 protein: CASSLGQWYNEQFF
V gene: TRBV5-1; CDR3 length: 15; clone size: .; CDR3 protein: CASSFGQREYNEQFF
V gene: TRBV29-1; CDR3 length: 18; clone size: few; CDR3 protein: CSVARRQGGGAGNEKLFF
V gene: TRBV9; CDR3 length: 17; clone size: .; CDR3 protein: CASSVSPGSGANYGYTF
V gene: TRBV4-3; CDR3 length: 15; clone size: .; CDR3 protein: CASSQAGPTSGELFF
V gene: TRBV10-3; CDR3 length: 17; clone size: few; CDR3 protein: CAISGPAEDLSGDEQYF
V gene: TRBV9; CDR3 length: 18; clone size: .; CDR3 protein: CASSVGVAGGPTGETQYF
V gene: TRBV28; CDR3 length: 16; clone size: .; CDR3 protein: CASSLWGRGFGSPLHF
V gene: TRBV7-3; CDR3 length: 14; clone size: .; CDR3 protein: CASSPQGNGDGYTF
V gene: TRBV9; CDR3 length: 15; clone size: .; CDR3 protein: CASSPGTGISYEQYF
V gene: TRBV14; CDR3 length: 13; clone size: .; CDR3 protein: CASSQGMNTEAFF